The 3 T cell receptor beta chains listed next were all sequenced from one sample in a study of cytomegalovirus exposure and HLA in healthy donors. Amplification used 60 Vbeta primers and 13 Jbeta primers. The table came from immunoSEQ multiplex PCR; TCRdb's copy has only in-frame clones and leaves some out. Counted here are fewer than 110,000 clones, 77% occurring once; the ten biggest clones make up more than 4%. The sequencing sample was made of PBMCs. All receptors derive from a male donor in good health and CMV-seronegative.

J is TRBJ2-1 and V is TRBV10-2; D remains ambiguous. Germline V lookup: CDR1 WSHSY, CDR2 SAAADI. Trimming pared 2 bases from V and 0 bases from J, leaving 8 bases between. There are 15 residues in the CDR3. This CDR3 is CASSEEDPSYNEQFF. In DNA, the CDR3 is TGCGCCAGCAGTGAGGAGGATCCCTCCTACAATGAGCAGTTCTTC.

This rearrangement joins TRBV5-1 to TRBJ1-1, with a weak D call TRBD1 (6 bases). V lost 4 bases to trimming and J lost 0 bases, with 10 bases between them. CDR1 SGHRS and CDR2 YFSETQ come from the germline V gene. This CDR3 is 14 amino acids long. CDR3 loop: CASSIQGMNTEAFF. The CDR3 DNA sequence: TGCGCCAGCAGCATACAGGGCATGAACACTGAAGCTTTCTTT.

This CDR3 is CASSEDRGEANYGYTF. In DNA form, the CDR3 reads TGTGCCAGCAGTGAGGACAGGGGCGAGGCTAACTATGGCTACACCTTC. The J gene is TRBJ1-2, the V gene TRBV6-1; TRBD1 aligns across 9 bases. With 3 bases clipped from V and 0 bases from J, the junction kept 5 bases outside the gene matches. This CDR3 region has 16 residues. CDR1 is MNHNS, CDR2 SASEGT, per germline.